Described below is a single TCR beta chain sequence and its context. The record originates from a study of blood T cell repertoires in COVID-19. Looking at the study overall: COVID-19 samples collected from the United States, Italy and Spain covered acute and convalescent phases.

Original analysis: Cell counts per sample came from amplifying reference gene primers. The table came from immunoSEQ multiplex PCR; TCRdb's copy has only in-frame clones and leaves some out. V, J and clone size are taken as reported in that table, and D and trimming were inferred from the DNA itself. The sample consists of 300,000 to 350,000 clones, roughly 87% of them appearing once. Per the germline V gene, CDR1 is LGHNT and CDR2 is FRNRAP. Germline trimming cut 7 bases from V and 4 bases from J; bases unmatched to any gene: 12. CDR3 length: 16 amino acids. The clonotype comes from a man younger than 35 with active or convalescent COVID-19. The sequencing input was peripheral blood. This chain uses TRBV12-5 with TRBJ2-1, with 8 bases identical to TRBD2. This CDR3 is CASVKGSGGPYNEQFF. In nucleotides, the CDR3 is TGTGCTAGTGTAAAGGGGAGCGGGGGCCCTTACAATGAGCAGTTCTTC. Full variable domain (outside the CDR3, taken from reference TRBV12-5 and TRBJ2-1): DARVTQTPRHKVTEMGQEVTMRCQPILGHNTVFWYRQTMMQGLELLAYFRNRAPLDDSGMPKDRFSAEMPDATLATLKIQPSEPRDSAVYFCASVKGSGGPYNEQFFGPGTRLTVL.